The 9 T cell receptor beta chains below were found in one sample sequenced in a study of blood T cell repertoires in COVID-19. Sequencing used immunoSEQ multiplex PCR; TCRdb keeps in-frame clones, though not all of them. The repertoire holds about 250,000 clones, with approximately 86% as singletons. The source material was peripheral blood. All receptors derive from a human donor with COVID-19, enrolled during active disease. The donor label of this sample is uncertain.

This chain joins TRBV28 and TRBJ1-1, with D perhaps TRBD1 (6 bases). V gave up 3 bases and J gave up 2 bases, with 13 bases separating them. Germline V gives CDR1 MDHEN, CDR2 SYDVKM. The CDR3 length is 15 residues. CDR3 sequence reads: CASSFGRGSNTEAFF. The CDR3, as DNA: TGTGCCAGCAGTTTTGGGAGGGGGTCCAACACTGAAGCTTTCTTT.

J is TRBJ2-2 and V is TRBV6-6, with 13 bases aligning to TRBD2. Germline CDR1 is MNHNY and CDR2 is SVGAGI (reference sequence). The CDR3 has 15 amino acids. V shed 6 bases, J shed 8 bases, and the junction held 6 bases outside the gene matches. CDR3 DNA: TGTGCCAGCAGCGGACTAGCGGGAGTGGTAGGGGAGCTGTTTTTT. Translated: CASSGLAGVVGELFF.

The V gene is TRBV18, the J gene TRBJ1-3; maybe TRBD1 (5 bases). The CDR3 has 14 amino acids. The germline gives CDR1 KGHSH, CDR2 LQKENI. V lost 1 base and J lost 3, with 7 bases in between. The CDR3 region has the DNA TGTGCCAGCTCACCACGCAGGGATGGAAACACCATATATTTT. It codes for CASSPRRDGNTIYF.

This chain connects TRBV7-2 to TRBJ2-3; D is perhaps TRBD1 (5 bases). The germline V and J ends were trimmed by 1 base and 7 bases, with 9 bases remaining between them. Looked up from germline, CDR1 is SGHTA and CDR2 is FQGNSA. The CDR3 is made up of 13 amino acids. For the CDR3, the DNA is TGTGCCAGCAGCTTAGGGGGCACCTATACGCAGTATTTT. It translates to CASSLGGTYTQYF.

With regard to this clone: Other DNA variants within this sample encode the same CDR3. CDR3 loop: CATSDTGATNEKLFF. The CDR3 DNA is TGTGCCACCAGTGATACCGGTGCAACTAATGAAAAACTGTTTTTT. The chain joins TRBV24-1 to TRBJ1-4; D gene ambiguous. V lost 3 bases, J lost 0 bases, and 7 bases lay in between. Germline V lookup: CDR1 KGHDR, CDR2 SFDVKD. The CDR3 loop spans 15 amino acids.

This chain connects TRBV5-1 to TRBJ1-1; 8 bases align to TRBD1. Germline CDR1 and CDR2: SGHRS and YFSETQ. This CDR3 has 14 amino acids. V gave up 7 bases and J gave up 4 bases; unmatched junction bases: 9. In DNA form, the CDR3 reads TGCGCCAGCCATCAGACAGGGGAGGGCACTGAAGCTTTCTTT. It translates to CASHQTGEGTEAFF.

The chain employs TRBV28 and TRBJ2-1; 7 bases are a match to TRBD2. From germline, CDR1 is MDHEN and CDR2 SYDVKM. V dropped 6 bases and J dropped 7; count of bases not matched to a gene: 3. This CDR3 region has 12 residues. CDR3 coding DNA: TGTGCCAGCAGCCGCGGGAGAAATGAGCAGTTCTTC. This translates into CASSRGRNEQFF.

V is TRBV27 and J is TRBJ2-3; 9 bases are shared with TRBD2. V lost 6 bases and J lost 6; bases outside the gene matches: 10. CDR3 length: 15 amino acids. Germline CDR1 reads MNHEY; CDR2 reads SMNVEV (reference sequence). CDR3 in DNA: TGTGCCAGCAGGGTAGCGGGAGCGGTTTGGGATACGCAGTATTTT. It yields the protein CASRVAGAVWDTQYF.

The V and J genes are TRBV5-1 and TRBJ2-7, with a possible D match to TRBD2 (6 bases). Trimming cost V 0 bases and J 7 bases, with 17 bases left between them. Germline V CDR1 and CDR2: SGHRS, YFSETQ. The CDR3 extends over 15 amino acids. This CDR3 is CASSLGGTVGEEQYF. For the CDR3, the DNA is TGCGCCAGCAGCTTGGGTGGGACTGTGGGCGAGGAGCAGTACTTC.